This TCR beta chain was observed in a study of control samples from healthy donors and cancer patients. CDR1 is KGHSY and CDR2 is FQNENV in the germline V gene. This CDR3 is built from 14 residues. V lost 0 bases and J lost 6, with 11 bases in between. Profiling relied on immunoSEQ multiplex PCR, and the TCRdb table lists in-frame clones only, not all of them. The repertoire includes approximately 180,000 clones, 94% of them detected once, and around 1.3% sits in the top ten. This chain connects TRBV16 to TRBJ1-1, with D uncertain. Sequenced input: blood. The clonotype comes from a young woman in good health. The CDR3, as DNA: TGTGCCAGCAGCCAATCGAACAACAGTCCTGAAGCTTTCTTT. Its protein product is CASSQSNNSPEAFF.